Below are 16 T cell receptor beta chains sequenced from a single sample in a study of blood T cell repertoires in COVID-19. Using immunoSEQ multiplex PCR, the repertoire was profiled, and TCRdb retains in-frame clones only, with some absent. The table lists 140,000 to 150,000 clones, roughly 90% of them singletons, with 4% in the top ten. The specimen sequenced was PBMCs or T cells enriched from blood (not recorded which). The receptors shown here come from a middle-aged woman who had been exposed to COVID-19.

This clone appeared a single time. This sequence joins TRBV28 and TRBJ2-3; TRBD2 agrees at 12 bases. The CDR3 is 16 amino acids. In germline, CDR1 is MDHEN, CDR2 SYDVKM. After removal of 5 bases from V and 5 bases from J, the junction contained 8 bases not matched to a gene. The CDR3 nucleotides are TGTGCCAGCAGTCCACCTAGCGGGAGGGCCCAAGATACGCAGTATTTT. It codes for CASSPPSGRAQDTQYF.

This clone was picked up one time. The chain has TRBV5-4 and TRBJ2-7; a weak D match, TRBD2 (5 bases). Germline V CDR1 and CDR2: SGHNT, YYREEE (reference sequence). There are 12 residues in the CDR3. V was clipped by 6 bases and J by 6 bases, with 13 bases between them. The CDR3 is CASTQHEGEQYF. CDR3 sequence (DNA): TGTGCCAGCACCCAACACGAGGGCGAGCAGTACTTC.

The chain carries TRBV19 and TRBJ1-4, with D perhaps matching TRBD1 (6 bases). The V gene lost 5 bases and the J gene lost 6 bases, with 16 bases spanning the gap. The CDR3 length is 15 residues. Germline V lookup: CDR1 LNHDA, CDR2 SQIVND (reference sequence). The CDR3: CASSPRQAHYEKLFF. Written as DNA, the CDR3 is TGTGCCAGTAGTCCACGACAGGCCCACTATGAAAAACTGTTTTTT.

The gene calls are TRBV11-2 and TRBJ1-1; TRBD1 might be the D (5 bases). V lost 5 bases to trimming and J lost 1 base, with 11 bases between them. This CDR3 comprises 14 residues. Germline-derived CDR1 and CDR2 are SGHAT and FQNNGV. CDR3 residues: CASSPAGENTEAFF. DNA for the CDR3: TGTGCCAGCAGCCCGGCGGGGGAGAACACTGAAGCTTTCTTT.

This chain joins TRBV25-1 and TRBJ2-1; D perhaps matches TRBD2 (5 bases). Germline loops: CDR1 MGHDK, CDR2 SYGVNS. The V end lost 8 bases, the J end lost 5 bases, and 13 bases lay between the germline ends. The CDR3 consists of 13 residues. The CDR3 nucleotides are TGTGCCAGCCAAACGGGGAACCACAATGAGCAGTTCTTC. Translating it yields CASQTGNHNEQFF.

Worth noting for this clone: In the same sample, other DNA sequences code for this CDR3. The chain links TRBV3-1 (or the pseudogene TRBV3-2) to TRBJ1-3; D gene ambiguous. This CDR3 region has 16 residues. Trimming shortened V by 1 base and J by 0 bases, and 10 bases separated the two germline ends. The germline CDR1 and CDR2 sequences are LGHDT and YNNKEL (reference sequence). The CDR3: CASSQAVASSGNTIYF. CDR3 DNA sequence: TGTGCCAGCAGCCAAGCGGTCGCAAGCTCTGGAAACACCATATATTTT.

The DNA for the CDR3 is TGTGCCAGCTCATCACGGACTAGCGGGGGGACCGCGAACACCGGGGAGCTGTTTTTT. Protein: CASSSRTSGGTANTGELFF. The V and J genes are TRBV18 and TRBJ2-2, with 14 bases that match TRBD2. V dropped 5 bases and J dropped 0; count of bases not matched to a gene: 8. The CDR3 has 19 amino acids. The germline CDR1 and CDR2 sequences are KGHSH and LQKENI.

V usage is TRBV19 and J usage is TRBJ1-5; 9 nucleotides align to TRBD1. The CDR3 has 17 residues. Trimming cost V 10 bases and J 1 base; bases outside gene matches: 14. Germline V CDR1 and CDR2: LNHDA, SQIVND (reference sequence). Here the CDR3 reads CATRTGASIVSNQPQHF. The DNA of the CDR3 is TGTGCCACCAGGACAGGGGCGTCGATTGTAAGCAATCAGCCCCAGCATTTT.

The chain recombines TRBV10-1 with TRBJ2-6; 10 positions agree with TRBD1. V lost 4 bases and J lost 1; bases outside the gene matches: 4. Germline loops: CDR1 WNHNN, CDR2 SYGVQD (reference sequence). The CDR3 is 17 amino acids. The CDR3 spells CASSGTGGSSGANVLTF. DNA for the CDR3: TGCGCCAGCAGTGGGACAGGGGGATCATCTGGGGCCAACGTCCTGACTTTC.

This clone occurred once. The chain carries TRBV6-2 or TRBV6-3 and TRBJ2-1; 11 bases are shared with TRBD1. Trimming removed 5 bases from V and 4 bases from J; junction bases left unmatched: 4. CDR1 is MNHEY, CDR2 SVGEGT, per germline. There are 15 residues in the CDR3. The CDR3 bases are TGTGCCAGCAGTGCGGACAGGGGGCTGTACAATGAGCAGTTCTTC. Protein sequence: CASSADRGLYNEQFF.

CDR3 loop: CASSLFPLGQFF. The DNA of the CDR3 is TGTGCCAGCAGTTTATTCCCCCTCGGGCAGTTCTTC. The genes are TRBV28 and TRBJ2-1, with D hard to call. In germline, CDR1 is MDHEN, CDR2 SYDVKM. CDR3 size: 12 residues. V was clipped by 1 base and J by 12 bases, with 10 bases between them.

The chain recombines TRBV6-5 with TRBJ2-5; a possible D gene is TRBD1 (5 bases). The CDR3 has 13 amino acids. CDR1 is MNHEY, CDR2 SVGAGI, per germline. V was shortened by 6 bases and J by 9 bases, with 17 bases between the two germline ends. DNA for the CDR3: TGTGCCAGCAGGCCTCAGGGTACCACGGCCCAGTACTTC. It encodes CASRPQGTTAQYF.

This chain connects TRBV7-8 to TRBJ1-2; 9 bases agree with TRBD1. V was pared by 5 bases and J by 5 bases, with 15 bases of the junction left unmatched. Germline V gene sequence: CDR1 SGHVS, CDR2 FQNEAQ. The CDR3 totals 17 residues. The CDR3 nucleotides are TGTGCCAGCAGCAGCCGGGACAGGGAAGTCGTCGGTTATGGCTACACCTTC. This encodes CASSSRDREVVGYGYTF.

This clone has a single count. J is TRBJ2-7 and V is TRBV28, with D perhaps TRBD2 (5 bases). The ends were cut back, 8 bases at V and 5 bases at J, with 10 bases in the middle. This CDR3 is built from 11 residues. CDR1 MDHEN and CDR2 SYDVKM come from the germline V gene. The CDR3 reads CASHLGDEQYF. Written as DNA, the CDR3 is TGTGCCAGCCACCTGGGAGACGAGCAGTACTTC.

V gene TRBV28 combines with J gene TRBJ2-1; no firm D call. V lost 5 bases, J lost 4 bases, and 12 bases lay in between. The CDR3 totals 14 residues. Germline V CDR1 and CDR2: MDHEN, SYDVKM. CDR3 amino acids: CASSPPLGYNEQFF. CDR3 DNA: TGTGCCAGCAGTCCCCCCCTCGGGTACAATGAGCAGTTCTTC.

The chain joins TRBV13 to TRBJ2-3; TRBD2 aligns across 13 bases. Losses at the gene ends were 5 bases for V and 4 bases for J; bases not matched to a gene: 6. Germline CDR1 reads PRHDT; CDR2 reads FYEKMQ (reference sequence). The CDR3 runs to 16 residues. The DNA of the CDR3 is TGTGCCAGCAGCCAACGGACTAGCGGGAGTCCAGATACGCAGTATTTT. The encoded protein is CASSQRTSGSPDTQYF. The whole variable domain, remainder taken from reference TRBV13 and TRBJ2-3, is AAGVIQSPRHLIKEKRETATLKCYPIPRHDTVYWYQQGPGQDPQFLISFYEKMQSDKGSIPDRFSAQQFSDYHSELNMSSLELGDSALYFCASSQRTSGSPDTQYFGPGTRLTVL.